This T cell receptor (beta chain) was documented in a study of T cell responses to AZD1222 COVID-19 vaccine. Germline-derived CDR1 and CDR2 are SEHNR and FQNEAQ (reference sequence). The CDR3 is 17 amino acids. V lost 3 bases and J lost 0; bases outside the gene matches: 8. Repertoires were generated with immunoSEQ multiplex PCR, while TCRdb's copy carries only in-frame clones and drops some. Seen here are about 76,000 clones, approximately 90% observed once, and the top ten hold about a tenth. The source was peripheral blood, collected on day 0 of AZD1222 vaccination. The V and J genes are TRBV7-9 and TRBJ1-3; 7 bases agree with TRBD1. The origin of this receptor is an adult in good health. The CDR3 DNA follows: TGTGCCAGCAGCTTTTACGGGACAGCCATCTCTGGAAACACCATATATTTT. This translates into CASSFYGTAISGNTIYF.